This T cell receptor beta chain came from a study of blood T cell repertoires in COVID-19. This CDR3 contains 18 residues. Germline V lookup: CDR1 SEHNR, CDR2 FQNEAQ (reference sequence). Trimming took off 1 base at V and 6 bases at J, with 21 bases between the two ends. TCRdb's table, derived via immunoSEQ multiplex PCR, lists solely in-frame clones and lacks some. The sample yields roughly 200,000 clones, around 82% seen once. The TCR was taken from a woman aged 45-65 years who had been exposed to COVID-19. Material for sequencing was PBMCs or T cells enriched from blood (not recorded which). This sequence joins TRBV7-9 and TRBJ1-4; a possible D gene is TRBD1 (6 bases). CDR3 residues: CASSLEVGHANRDEKLFF. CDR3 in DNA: TGTGCCAGCAGCTTAGAGGTGGGACACGCTAATCGGGATGAAAAACTGTTTTTT. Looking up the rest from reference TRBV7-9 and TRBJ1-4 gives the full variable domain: DTGVSQNPRHKITKRGQNVTFRCDPISEHNRLYWYRQTLGQGPEFLTYFQNEAQLEKSRLLSDRFSAERPKGSFSTLEIQRTEQGDSAMYLCASSLEVGHANRDEKLFFGSGTQLSVL.